The T cell receptor (beta chain) described here comes from a study of T cell responses to AZD1222 COVID-19 vaccine. Findings and caveats of the study: An increase in Spike-specific TCR breadth and depth was observed after two AZD1222 doses. A mostly white British donor set with more females was recruited, and clonal diversity was possibly underestimated.

Turning to this clone: The antigen remains undetermined. Other DNA variants within this sample encode the same CDR3.

Investigators merged groups given second doses at roughly 4 or roughly 12 weeks. Assay: immunoSEQ multiplex PCR; the TCRdb copy retains only in-frame clones and omits some. The sample has over 100,000 clones, roughly 88% seen once; the top ten hold around 1%. The receptor comes from an adult who received the AZD1222 COVID-19 vaccine. Here the sequenced sample was peripheral blood, taken 28 days after the second AZD1222 dose.

The CDR3 here is CASSLEGAQPQHF. CDR3 DNA sequence: TGCGCCAGCAGCTTGGAAGGCGCCCAGCCCCAGCATTTT. The V call is TRBV5-1, the J call TRBJ1-5, with D uncertain. The CDR3 totals 13 residues. Germline CDR1 and CDR2: SGHRS and YFSETQ. The V gene lost 0 bases and the J gene lost 7 bases, with 8 bases spanning the gap.